The 10 T cell receptor beta chains in this list originate from one sample, sequenced in a study of shared clonotypes between healthy human individuals. Libraries were prepared by immunoSEQ multiplex PCR; TCRdb keeps only in-frame clonotypes and omits some of them. This table holds about 2,500,000 clones, around 90% found once. The sample comprised naive CD4+ T cells sorted from blood. As to subset: CD45RA+ positively selected. These receptors all come from a man aged 18 to 29 in good health.

V and J are TRBV18 and TRBJ1-4; tentative D call: TRBD1 (5 bases). Trimming pared 3 bases from V and 5 bases from J, leaving 10 bases between. The germline V gene encodes CDR1 KGHSH and CDR2 LQKENI. CDR3 length equals 14 residues. CDR3 DNA sequence: TGTGCCAGCTCACCGATGGACACAAATGAAAAACTGTTTTTT. Protein sequence: CASSPMDTNEKLFF.

The chain couples TRBV5-4 to TRBJ2-5; D gene ambiguous. Germline-derived CDR1 and CDR2 are SGHNT and YYREEE (reference sequence). This CDR3 region has 14 residues. V lost 4 bases and J lost 1, with 11 bases in between. CDR3 sequence (DNA): TGTGCCAGCAGCCCCCGGGCCCTCCAAGAGACCCAGTACTTC. Translated, it gives CASSPRALQETQYF.

The chain combines TRBV30 with TRBJ1-2; tentatively, D is TRBD1 (6 bases). Germline V gene sequence: CDR1 GTSNPN, CDR2 SVGIG (reference sequence). This CDR3 region has 14 residues. V lost 2 bases and J 2 bases, leaving 12 bases between the germline ends. The CDR3 DNA sequence: TGTGCCTGGAGTCTATGGACAGCCAACTATGGCTACACCTTC. This sequence encodes CAWSLWTANYGYTF.

The V and J genes are TRBV10-1 and TRBJ2-5, with D possibly TRBD2 on 5 matching bases. In germline, CDR1 is WNHNN, CDR2 SYGVQD (reference sequence). V lost 6 bases and J 1 base, leaving 12 bases between the germline ends. This CDR3 comprises 14 residues. The CDR3: CASRAPGSQETQYF. For the CDR3, the DNA is TGCGCCAGCAGGGCTCCGGGGAGCCAAGAGACCCAGTACTTC.

J is TRBJ2-1 and V is TRBV27; D tentatively fits TRBD1 or TRBD2 (5 bases each). Trimming cost V 6 bases and J 13 bases, with 16 bases left between them. The germline V gene has CDR1 MNHEY and CDR2 SMNVEV (reference sequence). There are 12 residues in the CDR3. The CDR3 DNA is TGTGCCAGCAGGGGGACGGTGGTCGGACAGTTCTTC. It translates to CASRGTVVGQFF.

This chain links TRBV7-2 with TRBJ2-1; 11 nucleotides match TRBD2. From germline, CDR1 is SGHTA and CDR2 FQGNSA. CDR3 length: 15 amino acids. The trim removed 3 bases at V and 4 bases at J, leaving 2 bases unmatched. The CDR3 here is CASSFRTSGYNEQFF. The CDR3 DNA is TGTGCCAGCAGCTTCCGGACTAGCGGGTACAATGAGCAGTTCTTC.

Regarding this clone: Other DNA variants within this sample encode the same CDR3. This sequence joins TRBV5-1 and TRBJ2-5; TRBD2 agrees at 9 bases. There are 16 residues in the CDR3. The V segment lost 0 bases and the J segment 3 bases; nucleotides outside the gene matches: 6. Germline V gives CDR1 SGHRS, CDR2 YFSETQ. CDR3 amino acids: CASSLAPSGTKETQYF. The DNA of the CDR3 is TGCGCCAGCAGCTTGGCGCCTAGCGGGACCAAAGAGACCCAGTACTTC.

This rearrangement joins TRBV2 to TRBJ2-5; 13 bases are a match to TRBD2. The CDR3 sequence is 16 residues long. CDR1 is SNHLY, CDR2 FYNNEI, per germline. J gave up 3 bases and V 10 bases, and 11 bases lay outside the gene matches. The CDR3 protein is CANLALLAGGEETQYF. CDR3 nucleotide sequence: TGTGCCAACTTAGCGCTACTAGCGGGGGGGGAAGAGACCCAGTACTTC.

The gene calls are TRBV19 and TRBJ2-1; D possibly corresponds to TRBD2 (5 bases). Deletions cut 4 bases from V and 0 bases from J, with 13 bases between. Germline lookup yields CDR1 LNHDA and CDR2 SQIVND (reference sequence). The CDR3 contains 16 residues. CDR3 in amino acids: CASSTRTWSSYNEQFF. For the CDR3, the DNA is TGTGCCAGTAGTACCCGGACTTGGAGCTCCTACAATGAGCAGTTCTTC.

The V gene is TRBV4-3, the J gene TRBJ1-2, with unresolved D. Germline-derived CDR1 and CDR2 are LGHNA and YSLEER. V lost 4 bases and J 0 bases, leaving 12 bases between the germline ends. The length of the CDR3 is 15 residues. CDR3 sequence: CASSPHWEANYGYTF. CDR3 DNA sequence: TGCGCCAGCAGCCCCCATTGGGAAGCTAACTATGGCTACACCTTC.